Listed below are T cell receptor beta chains from one sample, sequenced in a study of human T cells and chemical hapten exposure. MiXCR, run by TCRdb on the RACE reads, gives a single entry per CDR3 protein. Of around 360,000 distinct CDR3 sequences listed, about 6% were seen once; the top ten hold 4.5% to 6%. Source: whole blood, taken in connection with sensitization to the hapten diphenylcyclopropenone (DPC). The receptors were sampled from a woman younger than 35 with alopecia areata. Some clones in this sample may be carry-over from other donors' samples. The CDR3 runs from the conserved cysteine through the conserved F or W. D genes are given only for firm matches. A clone size is listed for some rows: how often the clone was seen (once, few, many), or a class if it is expanded.

J: TRBJ1-6
D: -
size: -
V: TRBV20-1
CDR3: CSALEGDSNSPLHF
DNA: TGCAGTGCGTTGGAGGGGGATAGTAATTCACCCCTCCACTTT

J: TRBJ2-5
D: TRBD2
size: many
V: TRBV28
CDR3: CASSLLAGESRLF
DNA: TGTGCCAGCAGTTTACTAGCGGGGGAATCACGCCTCTTC

J: TRBJ2-1
D: -
size: few
V: TRBV5-1
CDR3: CASSLGGHSSYNEQFF
DNA: TGCGCCAGCAGCTTGGGGGGGCATAGCTCCTACAATGAGCAGTTCTTC

J: TRBJ2-5
D: -
size: -
V: TRBV4-3
CDR3: CASSQDGLGAETQYF
DNA: TGCGCCAGCAGCCAAGATGGGCTGGGGGCCGAGACCCAGTACTTC

J: TRBJ1-2
D: -
size: few
V: TRBV27
CDR3: CASSPTLNYGYTF
DNA: TGTGCCAGCAGTCCAACTCTGAACTATGGCTACACCTTC

J: TRBJ2-1
D: TRBD2
size: few
V: TRBV27
CDR3: CASSLKSGGGNYYYNEQFF
DNA: TGTGCCAGCAGTTTAAAATCCGGCGGGGGAAACTACTACTACAATGAGCAGTTCTTC

J: TRBJ1-6
D: -
size: -
V: TRBV4-1
CDR3: CASSQVGADSPLHF
DNA: TGCGCCAGCAGCCAAGTTGGTGCCGACTCACCCCTCCACTTT

J: TRBJ2-7
D: TRBD2
size: -
V: TRBV6-5
CDR3: CASSYSGGSGSAYEQYF
DNA: TGTGCCAGCAGTTACTCGGGGGGGAGCGGCAGCGCCTACGAGCAGTACTTC

J: TRBJ2-3
D: TRBD2
size: few
V: TRBV20-1
CDR3: CSARRGGTDTQYF
DNA: TGCAGTGCGCGACGGGGGGGCACAGATACGCAGTATTTT

J: TRBJ2-7
D: TRBD2
size: -
V: TRBV10-3
CDR3: CAISETASGSYEQYF
DNA: TGTGCCATCAGTGAAACGGCTAGCGGTTCCTACGAGCAGTACTTC